Described below is a single T cell receptor beta chain sequence and its context. Antigen unknown. Only in-frame clones appear in the TCRdb table, and some are missing; sequencing was by immunoSEQ multiplex PCR. Of about 1 million clones listed, approximately 68% are singletons. This entry comes from a study of shared clonotypes between healthy human individuals. Study-level results: With several donors compared, roughly 4.9% of naive CD4 clonotypes were shared.

This CDR3 contains 15 residues. Germline V gene data show CDR1 as LNHDA and CDR2 as SQIVND (reference sequence). V gave up 5 bases and J gave up 0 bases, with 11 bases separating them. The split of CD4+ cells yielded CD45RA+ naive and CD45RA-negative memory subsets. This receptor was obtained from a man younger than 35 in good health. The chain combines TRBV19 with TRBJ1-5; D perhaps matches TRBD1 (5 bases). The sample comprised memory CD4+ T cells sorted from blood. Stated subset: CD45RA-negative fraction. Here the CDR3 DNA reads TGTGCCAGTAGTGAATGGGGCCCTAGCAATCAGCCCCAGCATTTT. As protein: CASSEWGPSNQPQHF. The variable domain in full, completed from reference TRBV19 and TRBJ1-5, reads DGGITQSPKYLFRKEGQNVTLSCEQNLNHDAMYWYRQDPGQGLRLIYYSQIVNDFQKGDIAEGYSVSREKKESFPLTVTSAQKNPTAFYLCASSEWGPSNQPQHFGDGTRLSIL.